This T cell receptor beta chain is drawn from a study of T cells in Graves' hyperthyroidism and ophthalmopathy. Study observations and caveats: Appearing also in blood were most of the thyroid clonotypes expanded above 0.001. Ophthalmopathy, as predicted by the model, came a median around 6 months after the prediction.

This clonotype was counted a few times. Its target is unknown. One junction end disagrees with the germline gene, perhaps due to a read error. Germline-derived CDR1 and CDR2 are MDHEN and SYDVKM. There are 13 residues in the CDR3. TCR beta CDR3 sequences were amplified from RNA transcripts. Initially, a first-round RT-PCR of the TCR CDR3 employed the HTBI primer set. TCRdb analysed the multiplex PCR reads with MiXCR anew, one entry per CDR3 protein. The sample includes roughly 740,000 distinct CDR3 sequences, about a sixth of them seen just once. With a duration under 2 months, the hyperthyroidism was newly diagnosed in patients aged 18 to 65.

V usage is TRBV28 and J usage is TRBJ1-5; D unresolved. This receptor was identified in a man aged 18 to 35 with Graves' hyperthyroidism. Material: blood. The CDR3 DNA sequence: TGTGCCAGCACGGACTTTAGCAGTCAGCCCCAGCATTTT. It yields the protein CASTDFSSQPQHF.